The 13 T cell receptor beta chains in this list originate from one sample, sequenced in a study of blood T cell repertoires in COVID-19. Here immunoSEQ multiplex PCR was the method, and the copy in TCRdb shows in-frame clones only, minus some. Of 150,000 to 200,000 clones in the sample, approximately 80% were seen once. Input material: peripheral blood. Receptor source: a human donor in a cohort sampled during active COVID-19.

This CDR3 reads CASSLSRIGGPISYTF. Written as DNA, the CDR3 is TGTGCCAGCAGCTTGTCGCGCATAGGGGGCCCTATTAGCTACACCTTC. The chain couples TRBV5-6 to TRBJ1-2; TRBD1 aligns across 7 bases. The J segment lost 9 bases and the V segment lost 1 base, leaving 15 bases of the junction unmatched. CDR1 and CDR2 from the germline V gene are SGHDT and YYEEEE. The CDR3 runs to 16 residues.

This clone was found many times. J is TRBJ1-5 and V is TRBV7-2; a possible D gene is TRBD1 (5 bases). CDR3 length: 16 residues. V was pared by 5 bases and J by 2 bases, with 16 bases between. Germline-derived CDR1 and CDR2 are SGHTA and FQGNSA. The CDR3 region is CASSPPPGKGNQPQHF. The CDR3 region has the DNA TGTGCCAGCAGCCCCCCCCCAGGGAAGGGCAATCAGCCCCAGCATTTT.

J is TRBJ1-2 and V is TRBV2; D is undetermined. Germline V gene sequence: CDR1 SNHLY, CDR2 FYNNEI. V shed 5 bases and J shed 4 bases, with 11 bases lying between them. This CDR3 contains 13 residues. The CDR3 nucleotides read TGTGCCAGCAGTCCCCAGGATGGCTATGGCTACACCTTC. It codes for CASSPQDGYGYTF.

This chain joins TRBV4-3 and TRBJ1-2; 10 bases line up with TRBD1. The CDR3 covers 17 residues. Trimming at V came to 0 bases and at J to 4 bases, leaving 8 bases not matched to a gene. In germline, CDR1 is LGHNA, CDR2 YSLEER. The CDR3 is CASSQEGTGVVSYGYTF. The CDR3 region has the DNA TGCGCCAGCAGCCAAGAGGGGACAGGGGTCGTTAGCTATGGCTACACCTTC.

The chain uses TRBV3-1 (or the pseudogene TRBV3-2) and TRBJ2-7; the match to TRBD1 covers 7 bases. The junction had 13 bases not matched to a gene; V was cut back by 5 bases and J by 6 bases. Germline V lookup: CDR1 LGHDT, CDR2 YNNKEL (reference sequence). This CDR3 spans 15 amino acids. Here the CDR3 reads CASSLGTAASSEQYF. DNA for the CDR3: TGTGCCAGCAGCTTGGGGACAGCAGCCTCTAGCGAGCAGTACTTC.

V is TRBV6-5 and J is TRBJ2-7, with 8 bases that match TRBD2. This CDR3 has 15 residues. The germline gives CDR1 MNHEY, CDR2 SVGAGI. J was trimmed by 3 bases and V by 6 bases; bases with no gene match: 10. This CDR3 is CASSLKREWGYEQYF. CDR3 coding DNA: TGTGCCAGCAGCCTGAAGCGGGAGTGGGGCTACGAGCAGTACTTC.

This clone was seen more than once but under ten times. The chain links TRBV7-9 to TRBJ1-2; D not resolved. The CDR3 is made up of 13 amino acids. Germline CDR1 is SEHNR and CDR2 is FQNEAQ (reference sequence). V lost 4 bases and J 4 bases, leaving 10 bases between the germline ends. The CDR3 region is CASSSHDIYGYTF. The CDR3 DNA sequence: TGTGCCAGCAGCTCCCATGACATCTATGGCTACACCTTC.

This clone was seen just once. The gene calls are TRBV19 and TRBJ2-7; possibly TRBD1 for D (6 bases). This CDR3 contains 14 residues. The V end was cut by 2 bases, the J end by 4 bases, with 12 bases between. Germline V gives CDR1 LNHDA, CDR2 SQIVND (reference sequence). The CDR3 here is CASSIRQGIYEQYF. The CDR3 DNA follows: TGTGCCAGTAGTATAAGGCAGGGGATTTACGAGCAGTACTTC. The complete variable domain, with remaining parts taken from reference TRBV19 and TRBJ2-7, reads DGGITQSPKYLFRKEGQNVTLSCEQNLNHDAMYWYRQDPGQGLRLIYYSQIVNDFQKGDIAEGYSVSREKKESFPLTVTSAQKNPTAFYLCASSIRQGIYEQYFGPGTRLTVT.

The J gene is TRBJ2-7, the V gene TRBV7-2, with D possibly matching TRBD1 (6 bases). Germline-derived CDR1 and CDR2 are SGHTA and FQGNSA. V was pared by 5 bases and J by 6 bases, with 17 bases between. The CDR3 loop spans 14 amino acids. As DNA, the CDR3 is TGTGCCAGCAGCAAGGGCAGGGGTTCACGCGAGCAGTACTTC. Translated, it gives CASSKGRGSREQYF.

The chain has TRBV10-1 and TRBJ2-2, with 12 bases fitting TRBD2. CDR3 length: 16 residues. J lost 10 bases, V lost 6 bases, and 12 bases had no gene match. The germline V gene has CDR1 WNHNN and CDR2 SYGVQD (reference sequence). In nucleotides, the CDR3 is TGCGCCAGCAGCGAACGGCTAGCGGGAGGGTATGAGGAGCTGTTTTTT. Its translation is CASSERLAGGYEELFF.

The chain uses TRBV10-3 and TRBJ1-6, with 7 bases identical to TRBD1. CDR3 length: 14 amino acids. V lost 3 bases and J lost 7; bases outside the gene matches: 3. Germline CDR1 is ENHRY and CDR2 is SYGVKD. CDR3 region: CAISDRGDNSPLHF. CDR3 nucleotide sequence: TGTGCCATCAGTGACAGGGGGGACAATTCACCCCTCCACTTT.

This clone has only one observation. The rearrangement links TRBV11-2 to TRBJ2-1; 7 nucleotides match TRBD2. There are 15 residues in the CDR3. CDR1 SGHAT and CDR2 FQNNGV come from the germline V gene. Unmatched junction bases numbered 3, after V lost 0 bases and J lost 4 bases. The CDR3 reads CASSLEVGGYNEQFF. CDR3 sequence (DNA): TGTGCCAGCAGCTTAGAGGTGGGGGGGTACAATGAGCAGTTCTTC.

The chain uses TRBV7-2 and TRBJ2-1; D may be TRBD2 (5 bases). The V end was cut by 5 bases, the J end by 0 bases, with 17 bases between. This CDR3 is built from 17 residues. Germline lookup yields CDR1 SGHTA and CDR2 FQGNSA. The DNA of the CDR3 is TGTGCCAGCAGCCCCCCGGGGTGGCAGAGCTCCTACAATGAGCAGTTCTTC. This gives the protein CASSPPGWQSSYNEQFF.